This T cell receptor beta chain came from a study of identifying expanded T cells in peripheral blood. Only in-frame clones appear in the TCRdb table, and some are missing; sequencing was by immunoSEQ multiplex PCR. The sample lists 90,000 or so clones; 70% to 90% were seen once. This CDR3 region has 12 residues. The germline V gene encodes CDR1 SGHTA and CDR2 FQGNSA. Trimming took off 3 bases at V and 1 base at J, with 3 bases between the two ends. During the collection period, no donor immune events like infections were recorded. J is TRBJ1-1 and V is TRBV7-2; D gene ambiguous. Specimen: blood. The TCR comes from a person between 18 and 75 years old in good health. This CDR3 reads CASSFRNTEAFF. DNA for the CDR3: TGTGCCAGCAGCTTTAGGAACACTGAAGCTTTCTTT.